Each of the 17 T cell receptor beta chains below was sequenced from the same sample in a study of blood T cells in healthy people across ages. Primed by a sample-barcoded 5' primer and a J-beta primer mix, a second PCR proceeded for 7 to 11 cycles. TCRdb re-called the 5' RACE reads with MiXCR, one entry per CDR3 protein. The sample has about 1 million distinct CDR3 sequences, 40% to 45% seen once. The specimen sequenced was blood. The receptors were gathered from a woman aged 55-69 years in good health.

This chain uses TRBV27 with TRBJ1-1; 10 nucleotides agree with TRBD1. Germline V gene data show CDR1 as MNHEY and CDR2 as SMNVEV (reference sequence). The CDR3 has 15 amino acids. Trimming took 5 bases from V and 4 from J; bases not matched to a gene: 7. CDR3 DNA sequence: TGTGCCAGCAGTGCCCGGACAGGGGGAATCACTGAAGCTTTCTTT. As protein: CASSARTGGITEAFF.

Remarks on this clonotype: Since a much larger clone is just one base distant, this may be a read error. The chain combines TRBV7-9 with TRBJ1-5; TRBD1 is a possible D gene (6 bases). The CDR3 totals 15 residues. The V end lost 1 base, the J end lost 9 bases, and 16 bases lay between the germline ends. Germline lookup yields CDR1 SEHNR and CDR2 FQNEAQ (reference sequence). The CDR3 sequence: CASSLEGGGSRPQHF. The DNA of the CDR3 is TGTGCCAGCAGCTTAGAAGGGGGAGGTTCTCGGCCCCAGCATTTT.

This chain connects TRBV7-2 to TRBJ2-4; D unresolved. The CDR3 totals 13 residues. Trimming removed 4 bases at V and 13 bases at J, with 17 bases between. The germline gives CDR1 SGHTA, CDR2 FQGNSA. The CDR3 here is CASSSLDAYGQYF. In DNA, the CDR3 is TGTGCCAGCAGCTCCTTGGACGCCTACGGGCAGTACTTC.

V is TRBV5-1 and J is TRBJ2-4, with 12 bases identical to TRBD2. The length of the CDR3 is 18 residues. Per germline, CDR1 SGHRS and CDR2 YFSETQ. V shed 0 bases and J 2 bases; nucleotides not matched to a gene: 6. The CDR3 reads CASSLGPSGRVPKNIQYF. Here the CDR3 DNA reads TGCGCCAGCAGCTTGGGGCCTAGCGGGAGGGTACCCAAAAACATTCAGTACTTC.

This clonotype was counted once. The junction departs from the called germline gene at one end, perhaps through a read error. This chain links TRBV7-9 with TRBJ2-1; D remains ambiguous. CDR3 length: 14 residues. Germline V gene lookup returns CDR1 SEHNR and CDR2 FQNEAQ (reference sequence). The CDR3 nucleotides read TGTGCCGGCAGCTTCGATCAGTCGCACAATGAGCAGTTCTTC. Amino acids: CAGSFDQSHNEQFF.

V is TRBV7-2 and J is TRBJ2-6; maybe TRBD1 (5 bases). V was trimmed by 6 bases and J by 4 bases, leaving 13 bases between them. The CDR3 runs 15 residues. Germline-derived CDR1 and CDR2 are SGHTA and FQGNSA. CDR3 loop: CASSFPGYGANVLTF. The CDR3 DNA sequence: TGTGCCAGCAGTTTCCCAGGGTACGGGGCCAACGTCCTGACTTTC.

This clonotype was detected only once. At one end, the junction sequence differs from germline, possibly due to a read error. The V call is TRBV30, the J call TRBJ2-7, with D maybe TRBD2 (5 bases). The J call may be mistaken, given a closer DNA end match to TRBJ2-5. The length of the CDR3 is 11 residues. Germline V gene data show CDR1 as GTSNPN and CDR2 as SVGIG (reference sequence). CDR3 nucleotides: TGTGCCGGGAGTACAAAAGAGACCCAGTACTTC. Amino acid sequence: CAGSTKETQYF.

This clonotype was counted a few times. The genes are TRBV20-1 and TRBJ2-7, with D uncertain. Trimming pared 8 bases from V and 2 bases from J, leaving 16 bases between. Looked up from germline, CDR1 is DFQATT and CDR2 is SNEGSKA (reference sequence). The CDR3 consists of 13 residues. In DNA, the CDR3 is TGCAGTTTCCTTTCGAGATACACCTACGAGCAGTACTTC. Translation gives CSFLSRYTYEQYF.

The V gene is TRBV4-1, the J gene TRBJ2-7; no definite D call. V was shortened by 4 bases and J by 7 bases, with 14 bases between the two germline ends. The CDR3 length is 13 residues. The germline CDR1 and CDR2 sequences are MGHRA and YSYEKL. The CDR3 region has the DNA TGCGCCAGCAGCCTAGGGCGCTACAATGAGCAGTACTTC. Translation: CASSLGRYNEQYF.

Remarks on this clonotype: This may be a read error, as it is one base from a much larger clone. This chain joins TRBV28 and TRBJ2-7; tentatively, D is TRBD1 or TRBD2 (5 bases each). The CDR3 spans 15 residues. V was clipped by 6 bases and J by 6 bases, with 21 bases between them. Germline V gene sequence: CDR1 MDHEN, CDR2 SYDVKM. As DNA, the CDR3 is TGTGCCAGCAGCCCTCCCCAGGGAGTAGTGGGCGAGCAGTACTTC. Translating gives CASSPPQGVVGEQYF.

This clonotype was seen a handful of times. V usage is TRBV29-1 and J usage is TRBJ2-7, with 8 bases fitting TRBD1. Trimming removed 7 bases from V and 6 bases from J; junction bases left unmatched: 8. The V gene's germline CDR1 is SQVTM and CDR2 ANQGSEA. The CDR3 consists of 12 residues. As DNA, the CDR3 is TGCAGCGCCAGACAGGGGACAAGCGAGCAGTACTTC. This encodes CSARQGTSEQYF.

There are a few counts of this clonotype. The rearrangement uses TRBV10-2 and TRBJ2-1; 7 positions agree with TRBD2. Germline lookup yields CDR1 WSHSY and CDR2 SAAADI. CDR3 length: 14 residues. J was trimmed by 2 bases and V by 8 bases; bases with no gene match: 6. The CDR3 bases are TGCGCCAGCCGCCACCTAGCGGCCTACAATGAGCAGTTCTTC. It is translated as CASRHLAAYNEQFF.

The genes are TRBV6-2 or TRBV6-3 and TRBJ2-7; 9 bases fit TRBD2. Germline assignment: CDR1 MNHEY and CDR2 SVGEGT. This CDR3 is built from 16 residues. The ends lost 0 bases at V and 5 bases at J; junction bases unmatched: 8. CDR3 protein: CASSYSTSGLRDEQYF. CDR3 bases: TGTGCCAGCAGTTACTCGACTAGCGGACTTCGCGACGAGCAGTACTTC.

The gene calls are TRBV4-1 and TRBJ2-4, with D perhaps TRBD2 (6 bases). This CDR3 is built from 14 residues. Trimming stripped 6 bases from V and 3 bases from J, with 12 bases between. Per germline, CDR1 MGHRA and CDR2 YSYEKL. DNA for the CDR3: TGCGCCAGCAGGCCCGTGGGGGGCAAAAACATTCAGTACTTC. Amino acid sequence: CASRPVGGKNIQYF.

The chain links TRBV3-1 to TRBJ2-1, with 9 bases fitting TRBD2. Germline V gene data show CDR1 as LGHDT and CDR2 as YNNKEL (reference sequence). The CDR3 spans 18 residues. V shed 0 bases and J 2 bases; nucleotides not matched to a gene: 8. This chain's CDR3 is CASSQDAPSGRPYNEQFF. CDR3 nucleotides: TGTGCCAGCAGCCAAGATGCCCCAAGCGGGAGGCCCTACAATGAGCAGTTCTTC.

The chain combines TRBV6-5 with TRBJ2-7, with TRBD2 identical over 9 bases. The assigned J gene may be wrong: the sequence end matches TRBJ2-5 better. CDR1 and CDR2 from the germline V gene are MNHEY and SVGAGI. The CDR3 contains 15 residues. CDR3 DNA: TGTGCCAGCAGTTATCAAACTAGCGGGTCAGGGACCCAGTACTTC. Translated, it gives CASSYQTSGSGTQYF.

CDR3 sequence reads: CATSDTALNEQFF. The CDR3 DNA reads TGTGCCACCAGTGACACGGCCCTCAATGAGCAGTTCTTC. The chain employs TRBV24-1 and TRBJ2-1; D not resolved. V was shortened by 4 bases and J by 6 bases, with 9 bases between the two germline ends. The CDR3 extends over 13 amino acids. The germline V gene encodes CDR1 KGHDR and CDR2 SFDVKD.